This entry lists 22 T cell receptor beta chains sequenced from one sample in a study of identifying expanded T cells in peripheral blood. Sequenced by immunoSEQ multiplex PCR; TCRdb stores in-frame clones only, minus some. The sample yields around 95,000 clones, about 87% seen once. Source material: blood. These receptors all stem from a person between 18 and 70 years old in good health.

The chain carries TRBV6-1 and TRBJ1-5; D uncertain. The CDR3 runs to 15 residues. Germline CDR1 MNHNS, CDR2 SASEGT. V lost 3 bases, J lost 1 base, and 10 bases lay in between. The DNA for the CDR3 is TGTGCCAGCAGTGATGGTCCTGGGAGCAATCAGCCCCAGCATTTT. Its translation: CASSDGPGSNQPQHF.

This chain links TRBV2 with TRBJ1-5; 9 bases are shared with TRBD1. Germline trimming cut 6 bases from V and 1 base from J; bases unmatched to any gene: 7. The CDR3 sequence is 16 residues long. Germline V gene lookup returns CDR1 SNHLY and CDR2 FYNNEI. CDR3 DNA sequence: TGTGCCAGCAGACGGGACAGGGTGGAGAGCAATCAGCCCCAGCATTTT. It translates to CASRRDRVESNQPQHF.

V gene TRBV7-9 combines with J gene TRBJ2-7, with D tentatively TRBD1 (8 bases). The CDR3 is made up of 16 amino acids. The V gene's germline CDR1 is SEHNR and CDR2 FQNEAQ (reference sequence). The V end was cut by 7 bases, the J end by 4 bases, with 23 bases between. CDR3 DNA: TGTGCCAGCACCACATCGTCGGGGGGACAGGTATACGAGCAGTACTTC. It encodes CASTTSSGGQVYEQYF.

This clone was seen once. The chain uses TRBV11-3 and TRBJ2-7, with TRBD1 matching over 7 bases. The CDR3 is 15 residues long. Looked up from germline, CDR1 is SGHNT and CDR2 is YENEEA. Losses at the gene ends were 2 bases for V and 4 bases for J; bases not matched to a gene: 8. The CDR3 protein is CASSLNRGVEYEQYF. In DNA form, the CDR3 reads TGTGCCAGCAGCTTAAACAGGGGCGTAGAGTACGAGCAGTACTTC. The full variable domain, completed using reference TRBV11-3 and TRBJ2-7, is EAGVVQSPRYKIIEKKQPVAFWCNPISGHNTLYWYLQNLGQGPELLIRYENEEAVDDSQLPKDRFSAERLKGVDSTLKIQPAELGDSAVYLCASSLNRGVEYEQYFGPGTRLTVT.

This clone has more than one count but fewer than ten. The chain combines TRBV7-2 with TRBJ2-1; TRBD1 matches 8 bases. The CDR3 spans 15 residues. V was clipped by 5 bases and J by 4 bases; unmatched bases: 7. Germline V gives CDR1 SGHTA, CDR2 FQGNSA. The CDR3 bases are TGTGCCAGCAGCCCCCGGACAGGGACATACAATGAGCAGTTCTTC. As protein: CASSPRTGTYNEQFF.

The rearrangement uses TRBV2 and TRBJ1-4; 9 bases agree with TRBD1. CDR1 and CDR2 from the germline V gene are SNHLY and FYNNEI. This CDR3 is built from 14 residues. After removal of 5 bases from V and 7 bases from J, the junction contained 5 bases not matched to a gene. For the CDR3, the DNA is TGTGCCAGCAGTCTCGGACAGGGGACTGAAAAACTGTTTTTT. It codes for CASSLGQGTEKLFF.

This clone was seen a handful of times. The gene calls are TRBV19 and TRBJ1-5; no clear D. This CDR3 spans 12 amino acids. The V end was cut by 6 bases, the J end by 7 bases, with 10 bases between. Per the germline V gene, CDR1 is LNHDA and CDR2 is SQIVND (reference sequence). The CDR3 bases are TGTGCCAGTAGCGATCGGGAACAGCCCCAGCATTTT. As protein: CASSDREQPQHF.

This chain links TRBV18 with TRBJ2-5, with D possibly matching TRBD1 (6 bases). V was pared by 6 bases and J by 0 bases, with 8 bases between. The length of the CDR3 is 13 residues. CDR1 is KGHSH and CDR2 is LQKENI in the germline V gene. The CDR3 DNA reads TGTGCCAGCTCGGGGGCGTACCAAGAGACCCAGTACTTC. It codes for CASSGAYQETQYF.

As regards this clone: An end of the junction does not agree with germline; a read error may underlie this. The J gene is TRBJ2-7, the V gene TRBV5-1, with D possibly TRBD2 on 5 matching bases. CDR3 length: 14 amino acids. Germline loops: CDR1 SGHRS, CDR2 YFSETQ. CDR3 residues: CASSLGLSSNEQYF. CDR3 bases: TGCGCCAGCAGCCTCGGACTGAGCTCCAACGAGCAGTACTTC.

On this clone itself: One end of the junction fails to match germline, which may point to a read error. The chain recombines TRBV4-2 with TRBJ1-4; 7 bases align to TRBD1. The CDR3 has 12 residues. Per the germline V gene, CDR1 is LGHNA and CDR2 is YNFKEQ. This CDR3 is CASSPRQGLRLF. DNA of the CDR3: TGTGCCAGCAGCCCCAGACAGGGTTTGAGGCTTTTT.

The chain uses TRBV7-8 and TRBJ2-5, with D possibly being TRBD1 (6 bases). The CDR3 is made up of 16 amino acids. Trimming took 5 bases from V and 5 from J, leaving 21 bases between them. Germline loops: CDR1 SGHVS, CDR2 FQNEAQ. As DNA, the CDR3 is TGTGCCAGCAGCAGAGCCAGGGGCCCCCTGGGGGAGACCCAGTACTTC. Protein product: CASSRARGPLGETQYF.

The rearrangement links TRBV25-1 to TRBJ1-2, with 9 nucleotides matching TRBD1. The CDR3 totals 15 residues. The ends lost 2 bases at V and 4 bases at J; junction bases unmatched: 5. The V gene's germline CDR1 is MGHDK and CDR2 SYGVNS. The CDR3 coding sequence is TGTGCCAGCAGTGAAACCGGGACAGGGCCCTATGGCTACACCTTC. It is translated as CASSETGTGPYGYTF.

The V and J genes are TRBV19 and TRBJ2-7; TRBD1 matches at 8 bases. Germline V gives CDR1 LNHDA, CDR2 SQIVND (reference sequence). V shed 9 bases, J shed 4 bases, and the junction held 11 bases outside the gene matches. The CDR3 has 14 amino acids. In DNA, the CDR3 is TGTGCCAGCTCCCTGAGGACAGGGAGATACGAGCAGTACTTC. Amino acids: CASSLRTGRYEQYF.

The chain uses TRBV20-1 and TRBJ2-1; 8 bases fit TRBD2. V lost 0 bases and J lost 15; bases outside the gene matches: 4. The CDR3 sequence is 11 residues long. CDR1 and CDR2 from the germline V gene are DFQATT and SNEGSKA (reference sequence). CDR3 coding DNA: TGCAGTGCTAGAGATAAAGCGGGGGCGTTCTTC. Translated, it gives CSARDKAGAFF.

As to this clone: Other nucleotide sequences from this sample produce the same CDR3. V and J are TRBV6-1 and TRBJ1-2; D unresolved. CDR1 and CDR2 from the germline V gene are MNHNS and SASEGT. The ends were cut back, 3 bases at V and 2 bases at J, with 7 bases in the middle. CDR3 length: 13 residues. CDR3 region: CASSEGGNYGYTF. The CDR3 DNA is TGTGCCAGCAGTGAGGGTGGGAACTATGGCTACACCTTC.

The genes are TRBV27 and TRBJ1-1, with D perhaps matching TRBD1 (6 bases). The CDR3 length is 14 residues. V lost 6 bases and J 6 bases, leaving 17 bases between the germline ends. In germline, CDR1 is MNHEY, CDR2 SMNVEV (reference sequence). The CDR3 region is CASSFRGGLAEAFF. The CDR3 DNA reads as TGTGCCAGCAGCTTCCGGGGGGGCCTCGCTGAAGCTTTCTTT.

This clone is a singleton in its sample. The V call is TRBV18, the J call TRBJ1-1; D unresolved. Germline values: CDR1 KGHSH, CDR2 LQKENI. The CDR3 has 14 amino acids. Trimming left V 4 bases short and J 0 bases short, with 9 bases between. The CDR3: CASSQGILNTEAFF. As DNA, the CDR3 is TGTGCCAGCTCACAGGGAATTTTGAACACTGAAGCTTTCTTT. Supplemented by reference TRBV18 and TRBJ1-1, the full variable domain reads NAGVMQNPRHLVRRRGQEARLRCSPMKGHSHVYWYRQLPEEGLKFMVYLQKENIIDESGMPKERFSAEFPKEGPSILRIQQVVRGDSAAYFCASSQGILNTEAFFGQGTRLTVV.

The DNA of the CDR3 is TGTGCCAGCAGCTTAGAAACGGGACAAACCTACGAGCAGTACTTC. This sequence encodes CASSLETGQTYEQYF. The rearrangement uses TRBV7-8 and TRBJ2-5, with D perhaps TRBD1 (6 bases). The end of the DNA aligns better with TRBJ2-7, so the J call may be wrong. Germline values: CDR1 SGHVS, CDR2 FQNEAQ. This CDR3 is built from 15 residues.

The chain employs TRBV4-2 and TRBJ2-2; TRBD2 agrees at 12 bases. CDR1 and CDR2 from the germline V gene are LGHNA and YNFKEQ. J was trimmed by 5 bases and V by 0 bases; bases with no gene match: 7. This CDR3 has 18 amino acids. For the CDR3, the DNA is TGTGCCAGCAGCCAAGAGACTAGCGGGGGAACTCGGACCGGGGAGCTGTTTTTT. As protein: CASSQETSGGTRTGELFF.

V usage is TRBV10-3 and J usage is TRBJ2-3, with 7 bases identical to TRBD2. The ends lost 7 bases at V and 7 bases at J; junction bases unmatched: 14. The CDR3 is 15 amino acids. Looked up from germline, CDR1 is ENHRY and CDR2 is SYGVKD. The CDR3 reads CAITPGEGQRNTQYF. The CDR3 bases are TGTGCCATCACCCCCGGGGAGGGTCAGAGGAATACGCAGTATTTT.

This clone was recorded once. This chain uses TRBV19 with TRBJ1-4; D might be TRBD1 (5 bases). With 6 bases removed from V and 6 bases from J, the gap between germline ends came to 17 bases. The CDR3 is 15 residues long. Germline V gene data show CDR1 as LNHDA and CDR2 as SQIVND (reference sequence). The CDR3: CASRGQGRKYEKLFF. CDR3 DNA sequence: TGTGCCAGTAGGGGCCAGGGACGGAAGTATGAAAAACTGTTTTTT.

The chain combines TRBV6-5 with TRBJ2-1; TRBD2 matches at 11 bases. This CDR3 region has 16 residues. Germline CDR1 MNHEY, CDR2 SVGAGI. The V gene end was trimmed by 4 bases and the J gene end by 4 bases; junction bases not matched to a gene: 6. The CDR3 spells CASSSERLAGYNEQFF. The CDR3 bases are TGTGCCAGCAGTTCCGAACGACTAGCGGGGTACAATGAGCAGTTCTTC.